This is a list of T cell receptor beta chains from one sample in a study of Ad26.COV2.S vaccination and SARS-CoV-2 variants. Repertoires were generated with immunoSEQ multiplex PCR, while TCRdb's copy carries only in-frame clones and drops some. The sample gives just over 350,000 clones, approximately 85% of which show up once; 3.3% is in the top ten. The source was peripheral blood, collected in a trial of Ad26.COV2.S vaccine versus placebo. Receptor source: a person between 18 and 65 years old who received the Ad26.COV2.S COVID-19 vaccine or a placebo. Both conserved end residues are part of each CDR3. A D gene is named only where the DNA matches it firmly. Clone size is shown for a subset of rows, as once, few, many or a class of expanded clone.

V,J,D,size,CDR3,DNA
TRBV6-2/TRBV6-3,TRBJ2-5,-,-,CASSYSGQQQETQYF,TGTGCCAGCAGTTACTCCGGACAGCAACAAGAGACCCAGTACTTC
TRBV18,TRBJ1-1,TRBD1,-,CASSRTGVVYTEAFF,TGTGCCAGCTCACGGACAGGGGTTGTTTACACTGAAGCTTTCTTT
TRBV7-2,TRBJ2-7,TRBD1,once,CASRAGTGGSEQYF,TGTGCCAGCAGAGCCGGGACAGGGGGCAGCGAGCAGTACTTC
TRBV25-1,TRBJ2-2,-,-,CASSEYKDTGELFF,TGTGCCAGCAGTGAATATAAGGATACCGGGGAGCTGTTTTTT
TRBV7-2,TRBJ2-3,TRBD1,-,CASSYQGVDTQYF,TGTGCCAGCAGCTACCAGGGGGTAGATACGCAGTATTTT
TRBV28,TRBJ2-2,TRBD2,-,CASSSSGRYTGELFF,TGTGCCAGCAGCTCTAGCGGGAGGTACACCGGGGAGCTGTTTTTT
TRBV7-6,TRBJ2-7,TRBD2,many,CASSPGTSGTSYEQYF,TGTGCCAGCAGCCCCGGGACTAGCGGGACCTCCTACGAGCAGTACTTC
TRBV4-1,TRBJ2-1,TRBD2,-,CASSQETSRGYNEQFF,TGCGCCAGCAGCCAAGAGACTAGCCGAGGCTACAATGAGCAGTTCTTC
TRBV28,TRBJ2-6,TRBD2,-,CASSWAGLASGANVLTF,TGTGCCAGCAGTTGGGCGGGACTAGCGTCTGGGGCCAACGTCCTGACTTTC
TRBV10-3,TRBJ1-2,-,-,CAISESGDGYTF,TGTGCCATCAGTGAGTCAGGGGATGGCTACACCTTC
TRBV20-1,TRBJ2-7,TRBD1,-,CSASYIKDRGYEQYF,TGCAGTGCTAGTTATATTAAGGACAGGGGCTACGAGCAGTACTTC
TRBV6-2/TRBV6-3,TRBJ2-7,-,-,CASSYVDNEQYF,TGTGCCAGCAGTTACGTTGATAACGAGCAGTACTTC
TRBV10-3,TRBJ1-2,-,-,CAIRPTGSIYGYTF,TGTGCCATCAGACCGACAGGCTCTATTTATGGCTACACCTTC
TRBV27,TRBJ2-3,-,few,CASSLRQGTDTQYF,TGTGCCAGCAGTTTGCGACAGGGCACAGATACGCAGTATTTT
TRBV7-8,TRBJ2-7,TRBD1,-,CASSSFQGVPYEQYF,TGTGCCAGCAGCTCCTTCCAGGGGGTACCCTACGAGCAGTACTTC
TRBV21-1,TRBJ2-1,-,-,CASNHREHYNEQFF,TGTGCCAGCAACCACCGGGAGCACTACAATGAGCAGTTCTTC
TRBV5-4,TRBJ1-1,-,-,CASSFGPVAEAFF,TGTGCCAGCAGCTTCGGTCCGGTGGCTGAAGCTTTCTTT
TRBV28,TRBJ2-3,-,-,CASTSLQAQYF,TGTGCCAGCACCTCACTCCAAGCGCAGTATTTT
TRBV11-3,TRBJ2-1,TRBD2,-,CASSLGGLAGTSYNEQFF,TGTGCCAGCAGCTTAGGAGGACTAGCGGGGACGAGTTACAATGAGCAGTTCTTC
TRBV9,TRBJ2-1,TRBD1,many,CASSDPGQDNEQFF,TGTGCCAGCAGCGATCCGGGACAGGACAATGAGCAGTTCTTC